These 26 T cell receptor beta chains came from one sample sequenced in a study of cytotoxic CD8 clonotypes in ibrutinib-treated CLL. Here immunoSEQ multiplex PCR was the method, and the copy in TCRdb shows in-frame clones only, minus some. The sample includes approximately 45,000 clones, approximately 70% seen only once; the top ten take 20% to 25%. Specimen: PBMCs, collected after 24 months of ibrutinib treatment. The receptors shown here come from a human donor with chronic lymphocytic leukemia.

The chain employs TRBV30 and TRBJ1-4; possibly TRBD1 for D (6 bases). This CDR3 spans 14 amino acids. Germline V gives CDR1 GTSNPN, CDR2 SVGIG (reference sequence). V was trimmed by 0 bases and J by 8 bases, leaving 13 bases between them. CDR3: CAWSVGGGSEKLFF. In DNA, the CDR3 is TGTGCCTGGAGTGTAGGGGGGGGTTCGGAAAAACTGTTTTTT.

The genes are TRBV6-1 and TRBJ1-6; TRBD1 might be the D (5 bases). The CDR3 extends over 15 amino acids. Trimming took 8 bases from V and 7 from J, leaving 18 bases between them. In germline, CDR1 is MNHNS, CDR2 SASEGT. The CDR3 loop is CASEVQGGQNSPLHF. CDR3 DNA sequence: TGTGCCAGCGAGGTTCAGGGTGGCCAGAATTCACCCCTCCACTTT.

This rearrangement joins TRBV4-2 to TRBJ2-7, with TRBD2 identical over 11 bases. Germline loops: CDR1 LGHNA, CDR2 YNFKEQ. The CDR3 extends over 17 amino acids. Trimming at V came to 0 bases and at J to 2 bases, leaving 6 bases not matched to a gene. The CDR3 coding sequence is TGTGCCAGCAGCCAAGACCCCCATAGCGGGAGGGCCTACGAGCAGTACTTC. Its translation is CASSQDPHSGRAYEQYF.

This clone was seen a handful of times. This chain connects TRBV2 to TRBJ1-2; D may be TRBD1 (5 bases). The ends were cut back, 4 bases at V and 8 bases at J, with 14 bases in the middle. This CDR3 has 13 residues. Looked up from germline, CDR1 is SNHLY and CDR2 is FYNNEI. In DNA, the CDR3 is TGTGCCAGCAGTGTCCCGGGCAAGGGGGGCTACACCTTC. Protein sequence: CASSVPGKGGYTF.

The chain uses TRBV15 and TRBJ2-3, with D perhaps being TRBD1 or TRBD2 (5 bases each). CDR3 length: 12 residues. Germline-derived CDR1 and CDR2 are LNHNV and YYDKDF (reference sequence). V was clipped by 8 bases and J by 6 bases, with 12 bases between them. The CDR3 sequence is CATEQWGDTQYF. The CDR3 bases are TGTGCCACCGAGCAATGGGGGGATACGCAGTATTTT.

The gene calls are TRBV6-6 and TRBJ2-7; TRBD1 aligns across 9 bases. The germline V gene has CDR1 MNHNY and CDR2 SVGAGI (reference sequence). Germline trimming cut 5 bases from V and 0 bases from J; bases unmatched to any gene: 5. The CDR3 covers 15 residues. CDR3 sequence (DNA): TGTGCCAGCAGTCGCGACAGGGGGGCCTCCTACGAGCAGTACTTC. Translated: CASSRDRGASYEQYF.

V gene TRBV10-2 combines with J gene TRBJ1-4; D might be TRBD1 (5 bases). V was shortened by 2 bases and J by 8 bases, with 21 bases between the two germline ends. This CDR3 contains 17 residues. Germline V CDR1 and CDR2: WSHSY, SAAADI. CDR3 protein: CASSEPSGNPQGEKLFF. CDR3 in DNA: TGCGCCAGCAGTGAGCCCTCCGGGAACCCCCAGGGAGAAAAACTGTTTTTT.

The rearrangement joins TRBV29-1 to TRBJ2-1; TRBD1 aligns across 9 bases. V lost 6 bases, J lost 2 bases, and 2 bases stayed unmatched. The germline gives CDR1 SQVTM, CDR2 ANQGSEA. The CDR3 loop spans 13 amino acids. CDR3 sequence (DNA): TGCAGCGTGGACAGGGGTGCCTACAATGAGCAGTTCTTC. It is translated as CSVDRGAYNEQFF.

This chain joins TRBV2 and TRBJ1-4; tentative D call: TRBD1 (5 bases). CDR3 size: 15 residues. Between the trimmed V and J ends, which lost 6 bases and 8 bases, there was a span of 19 bases. Germline V CDR1 and CDR2: SNHLY, FYNNEI. DNA for the CDR3: TGTGCCAGCAGGGCGGTCCTGGGGCTCGGGGAAAAACTGTTTTTT. The encoded protein is CASRAVLGLGEKLFF.

In nucleotides, the CDR3 is TGCAGCGCCGGACGAACAGGGTCGGGGGAGCAGTACTTC. It encodes CSAGRTGSGEQYF. The V and J genes are TRBV29-1 and TRBJ2-7, with a weak D call TRBD1 (6 bases). CDR1 and CDR2 from the germline V gene are SQVTM and ANQGSEA. The CDR3 runs 13 residues. Trimming removed 7 bases from V and 7 bases from J, with 20 bases in between.

This clone was seen ten or more times. The gene calls are TRBV7-8 and TRBJ1-2; TRBD1 matches at 7 bases. V shed 0 bases and J 8 bases; nucleotides not matched to a gene: 6. The CDR3 sequence is 14 residues long. Germline CDR1 SGHVS, CDR2 FQNEAQ. The CDR3: CASSLAATGRGYTF. The DNA for the CDR3 is TGTGCCAGCAGCTTAGCGGCGACAGGGCGAGGCTACACCTTC.

The J gene is TRBJ2-3, the V gene TRBV11-2; 10 bases are a match to TRBD2. J gave up 1 base and V 5 bases, and 9 bases lay outside the gene matches. The CDR3 runs to 17 residues. Germline lookup yields CDR1 SGHAT and CDR2 FQNNGV. CDR3: CASSPSALAGGTDTQYF. Written as DNA, the CDR3 is TGTGCCAGCAGCCCCTCAGCCCTAGCGGGGGGCACAGATACGCAGTATTTT.

The chain is built from TRBV2 and TRBJ2-7, with TRBD2 matching 10 bases. With V trimmed by 6 bases and J by 1 base, 6 bases remained unmatched. Germline CDR1 reads SNHLY; CDR2 reads FYNNEI. CDR3 length: 15 amino acids. The CDR3 spells CASSPTSGTSYEQYF. CDR3 coding DNA: TGTGCCAGCAGCCCTACTAGCGGGACATCCTACGAGCAGTACTTC.

The count of this clone is one. V and J are TRBV6-5 and TRBJ1-1; D unclear. Germline CDR1 is MNHEY and CDR2 is SVGAGI. This CDR3 has 12 amino acids. Deletions cut 5 bases from V and 11 bases from J, with 15 bases between. CDR3 sequence reads: CASSTSPPAAFF. As DNA, the CDR3 is TGTGCCAGCAGTACAAGCCCTCCCGCGGCTTTCTTT.

The V and J genes are TRBV6-6 and TRBJ1-1; 9 bases line up with TRBD1. V lost 8 bases, J lost 3 bases, and 7 bases stayed unmatched. Germline V gives CDR1 MNHNY, CDR2 SVGAGI (reference sequence). CDR3 size: 14 residues. The CDR3 loop reads CASVAGTGYTEAFF. The CDR3 DNA sequence: TGTGCCAGCGTGGCCGGGACAGGGTACACTGAAGCTTTCTTT.

The rearrangement uses TRBV2 and TRBJ1-6, with TRBD1 matching over 7 bases. CDR1 is SNHLY and CDR2 is FYNNEI in the germline V gene. Trimming at V came to 4 bases and at J to 10 bases, leaving 7 bases not matched to a gene. The CDR3 sequence is 14 residues long. This CDR3 is CASSVTGRNSPLHF. The DNA of the CDR3 is TGTGCCAGCAGTGTGACAGGGAGGAACTCACCCCTCCACTTT. The full variable domain, rest sourced from reference TRBV2 and TRBJ1-6, is EPEVTQTPSHQVTQMGQEVILRCVPISNHLYFYWYRQILGQKVEFLVSFYNNEISEKSEIFDDQFSVERPDGSNFTLKIRSTKLEDSAMYFCASSVTGRNSPLHFGNGTRLTVT.

Turning to this clone: Sequence at one end of the junction differs from germline and may be a read error. This chain links TRBV6-1 with TRBJ2-4; the match to TRBD1 covers 7 bases. Looked up from germline, CDR1 is MNHNS and CDR2 is SASEGT. The CDR3 has 10 amino acids. The CDR3 sequence: CASGRDSLFF. The CDR3 coding sequence is TGTGCCAGCGGCCGGGACAGTCTGTTCTTC.

V is TRBV11-1 and J is TRBJ2-7; 10 nucleotides line up with TRBD2. The CDR3 has 15 residues. V shed 5 bases, J shed 0 bases, and the junction held 4 bases outside the gene matches. CDR1 and CDR2 from the germline V gene are SGHAT and FQDESV (reference sequence). The DNA of the CDR3 is TGTGCCAGCAGCCTGGCTAGCGGGGGCTCCTACGAGCAGTACTTC. Residues: CASSLASGGSYEQYF.

The chain is built from TRBV2 and TRBJ1-4; the match to TRBD1 covers 7 bases. CDR1 and CDR2 from the germline V gene are SNHLY and FYNNEI. V shed 1 base, J shed 4 bases, and the junction held 0 bases outside the gene matches. The CDR3 length is 14 residues. The CDR3 sequence: CASSEGDSNEKLFF. The DNA for the CDR3 is TGTGCCAGCAGTGAAGGGGACAGTAATGAAAAACTGTTTTTT.

V and J are TRBV7-6 and TRBJ2-7; D remains unclear. Trimming cost V 1 base and J 1 base, with 11 bases left between them. The CDR3 has 15 residues. Germline CDR1 reads SGHVS; CDR2 reads FNYEAQ. The CDR3 is CASSLGATQSYEQYF. The CDR3 DNA is TGTGCCAGCAGCTTAGGGGCGACGCAGTCCTACGAGCAGTACTTC.

This clone was counted at least ten times. The V call is TRBV7-3, the J call TRBJ2-7; D is tentatively TRBD1 or TRBD2 (5 bases each). This CDR3 region has 16 residues. Trimming removed 5 bases from V and 4 bases from J, with 21 bases in between. Germline values: CDR1 SGHTA, CDR2 FQGTGA. The CDR3 region is CASSPLPGPSGYEQYF. CDR3 nucleotides: TGTGCCAGCAGCCCATTGCCGGGACCAAGCGGTTACGAGCAGTACTTC.

The chain combines TRBV7-9 with TRBJ2-7; tentative D call: TRBD2 (6 bases). The CDR3 has 19 amino acids. CDR1 and CDR2 from the germline V gene are SEHNR and FQNEAQ (reference sequence). V was pared by 5 bases and J by 6 bases, with 32 bases between. This CDR3 reads CASSRTDLLQDTPGGEQYF. Written as DNA, the CDR3 is TGTGCCAGCAGCCGGACCGACCTCCTCCAGGATACCCCCGGGGGCGAGCAGTACTTC. Filled out from reference TRBV7-9 and TRBJ2-7, the complete variable domain reads DTGVSQNPRHKITKRGQNVTFRCDPISEHNRLYWYRQTLGQGPEFLTYFQNEAQLEKSRLLSDRFSAERPKGSFSTLEIQRTEQGDSAMYLCASSRTDLLQDTPGGEQYFGPGTRLTVT.

The V gene is TRBV28, the J gene TRBJ2-7, with TRBD1 as a possible D gene (6 bases). Trimming pared 3 bases from V and 5 bases from J, leaving 11 bases between. In germline, CDR1 is MDHEN, CDR2 SYDVKM. The CDR3 length is 13 residues. This CDR3 reads CASSFYPGDEQYF. CDR3 nucleotide sequence: TGTGCCAGCAGTTTCTACCCAGGGGACGAGCAGTACTTC.

Ten or more counts support this clone. The V and J genes are TRBV7-9 and TRBJ1-2; D possibly corresponds to TRBD1 (5 bases). CDR3 length equals 14 residues. V lost 4 bases and J 1 base, leaving 10 bases between the germline ends. In germline, CDR1 is SEHNR, CDR2 FQNEAQ (reference sequence). CDR3 coding DNA: TGTGCCAGCAGCTCGACAGCAGATAACTATGGCTACACCTTC. Translation: CASSSTADNYGYTF.

The chain couples TRBV6-5 to TRBJ2-7; 9 bases line up with TRBD2. This CDR3 has 15 amino acids. Germline V gives CDR1 MNHEY, CDR2 SVGAGI. After removal of 5 bases from V and 2 bases from J, the junction contained 7 bases not matched to a gene. The CDR3 here is CASSTLAGLPYEQYF. Here the CDR3 DNA reads TGTGCCAGCAGTACCCTAGCGGGACTCCCCTACGAGCAGTACTTC.

The chain joins TRBV10-3 to TRBJ1-5; D is perhaps TRBD1 (5 bases). V lost 0 bases and J 1 base, leaving 10 bases between the germline ends. This CDR3 has 16 residues. Looked up from germline, CDR1 is ENHRY and CDR2 is SYGVKD. CDR3 sequence (DNA): TGTGCCATCAGTGAGTCGACGGGGGGGAGCAATCAGCCCCAGCATTTT. This encodes CAISESTGGSNQPQHF.